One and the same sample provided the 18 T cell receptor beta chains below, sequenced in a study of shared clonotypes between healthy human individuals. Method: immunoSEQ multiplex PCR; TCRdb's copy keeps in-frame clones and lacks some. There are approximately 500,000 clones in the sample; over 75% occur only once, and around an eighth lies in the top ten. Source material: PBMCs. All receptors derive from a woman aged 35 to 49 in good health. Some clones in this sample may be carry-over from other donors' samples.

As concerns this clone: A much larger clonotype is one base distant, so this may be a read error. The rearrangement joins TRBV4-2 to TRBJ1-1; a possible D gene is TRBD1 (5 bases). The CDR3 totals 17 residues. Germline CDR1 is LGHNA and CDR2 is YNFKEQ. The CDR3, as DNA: TGTGCCAGCAGCCAAGGGGGCCCGGGCCGCATGAACACTGGAGCTTTCTTT. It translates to CASSQGGPGRMNTGAFF.

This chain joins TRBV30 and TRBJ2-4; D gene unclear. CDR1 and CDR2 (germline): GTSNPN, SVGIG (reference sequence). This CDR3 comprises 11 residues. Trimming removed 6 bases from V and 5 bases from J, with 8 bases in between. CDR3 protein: CACGSENIQYF. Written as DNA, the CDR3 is TGTGCCTGCGGTTCTGAAAACATTCAGTACTTC.

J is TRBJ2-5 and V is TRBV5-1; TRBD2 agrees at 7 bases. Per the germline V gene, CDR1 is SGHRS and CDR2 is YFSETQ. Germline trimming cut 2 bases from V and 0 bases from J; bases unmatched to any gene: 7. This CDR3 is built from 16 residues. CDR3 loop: CASSLGLAVYQETQYF. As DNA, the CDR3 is TGCGCCAGCAGCTTAGGTCTAGCGGTTTACCAAGAGACCCAGTACTTC.

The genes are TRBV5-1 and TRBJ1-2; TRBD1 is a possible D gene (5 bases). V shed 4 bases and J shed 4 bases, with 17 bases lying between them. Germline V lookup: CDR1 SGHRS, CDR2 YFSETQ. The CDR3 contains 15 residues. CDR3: CASSLGVLGAYGYTF. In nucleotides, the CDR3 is TGCGCCAGCAGCCTTGGGGTCCTTGGGGCCTATGGCTACACCTTC.

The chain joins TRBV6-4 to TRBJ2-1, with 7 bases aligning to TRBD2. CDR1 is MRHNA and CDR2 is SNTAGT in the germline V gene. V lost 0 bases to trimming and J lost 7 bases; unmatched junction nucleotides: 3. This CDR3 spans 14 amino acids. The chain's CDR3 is CASSDSRRGNEQFF. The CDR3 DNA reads TGTGCCAGCAGTGACTCACGGCGGGGGAATGAGCAGTTCTTC.

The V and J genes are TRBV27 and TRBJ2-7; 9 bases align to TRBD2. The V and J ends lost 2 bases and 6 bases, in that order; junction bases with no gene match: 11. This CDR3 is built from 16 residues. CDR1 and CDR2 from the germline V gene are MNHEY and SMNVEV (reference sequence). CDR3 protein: CASSLAGGPLSLEQYF. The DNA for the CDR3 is TGTGCCAGCAGTTTAGCGGGAGGGCCACTTAGTCTCGAGCAGTACTTC.

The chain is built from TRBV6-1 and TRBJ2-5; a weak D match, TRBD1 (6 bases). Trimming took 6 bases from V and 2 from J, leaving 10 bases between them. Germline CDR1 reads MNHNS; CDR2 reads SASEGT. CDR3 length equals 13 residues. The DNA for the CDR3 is TGTGCCAGCAGCCCGACAGGTCAAGAGACCCAGTACTTC. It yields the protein CASSPTGQETQYF.

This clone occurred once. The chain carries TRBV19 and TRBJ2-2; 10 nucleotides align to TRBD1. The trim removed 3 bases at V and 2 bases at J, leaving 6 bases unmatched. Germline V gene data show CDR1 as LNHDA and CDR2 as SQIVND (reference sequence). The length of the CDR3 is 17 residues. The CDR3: CASSIGRTGGNTGELFF. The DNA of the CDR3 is TGTGCCAGTAGTATCGGTAGGACAGGGGGTAACACCGGGGAGCTGTTTTTT.

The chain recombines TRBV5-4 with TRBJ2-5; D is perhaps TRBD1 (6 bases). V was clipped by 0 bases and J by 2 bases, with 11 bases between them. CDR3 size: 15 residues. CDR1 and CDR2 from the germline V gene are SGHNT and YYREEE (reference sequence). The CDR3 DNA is TGTGCCAGCAGCTTGGCAGGGGCGCAGCAAGAGACCCAGTACTTC. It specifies CASSLAGAQQETQYF. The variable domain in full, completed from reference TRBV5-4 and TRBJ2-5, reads ETGVTQSPTHLIKTRGQQVTLRCSSQSGHNTVSWYQQALGQGPQFIFQYYREEENGRGNFPPRFSGLQFPNYSSELNVNALELDDSALYLCASSLAGAQQETQYFGPGTRLLVL.

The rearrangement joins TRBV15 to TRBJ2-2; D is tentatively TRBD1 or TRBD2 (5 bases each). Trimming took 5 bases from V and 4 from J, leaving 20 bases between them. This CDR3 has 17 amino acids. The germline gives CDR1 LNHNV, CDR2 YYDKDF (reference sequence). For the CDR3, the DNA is TGTGCCACCAGCCCTGGACTGAACTATGGGGGCACCGGGGAGCTGTTTTTT. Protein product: CATSPGLNYGGTGELFF.

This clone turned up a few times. CDR3 in DNA: TGTGCCAGCAGTTTTCACACTAGCGGGAAATCCTACGAGCAGTACTTC. Residues: CASSFHTSGKSYEQYF. The rearrangement links TRBV28 to TRBJ2-5, with 10 bases identical to TRBD2. The DNA end favors TRBJ2-7, so the J call may be wrong. The germline V gene has CDR1 MDHEN and CDR2 SYDVKM. This CDR3 has 16 residues.

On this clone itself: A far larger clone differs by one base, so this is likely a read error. DNA of the CDR3: TGTGCCTGGAGTCGGGCAGGGTTGTACGGGGAGCTGTTTTTT. As protein: CAWSRAGLYGELFF. The gene calls are TRBV30 and TRBJ2-2, with D possibly matching TRBD1 (5 bases). CDR1 GTSNPN and CDR2 SVGIG come from the germline V gene (reference sequence). CDR3 size: 14 residues. V was pared by 2 bases and J by 7 bases, with 14 bases between.

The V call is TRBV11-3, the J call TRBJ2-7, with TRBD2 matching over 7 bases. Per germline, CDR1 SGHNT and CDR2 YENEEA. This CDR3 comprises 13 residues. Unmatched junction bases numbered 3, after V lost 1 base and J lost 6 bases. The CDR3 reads CASSLGGGGEQYF. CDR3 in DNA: TGTGCCAGCAGCTTAGGAGGCGGGGGCGAGCAGTACTTC.

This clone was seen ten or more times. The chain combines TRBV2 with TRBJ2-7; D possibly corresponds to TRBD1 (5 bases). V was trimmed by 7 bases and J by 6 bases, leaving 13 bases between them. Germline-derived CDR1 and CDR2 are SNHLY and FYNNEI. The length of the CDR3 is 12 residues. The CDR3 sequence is CASTTTGAEQYF. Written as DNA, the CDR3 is TGTGCCAGCACCACTACAGGTGCCGAGCAGTACTTC.

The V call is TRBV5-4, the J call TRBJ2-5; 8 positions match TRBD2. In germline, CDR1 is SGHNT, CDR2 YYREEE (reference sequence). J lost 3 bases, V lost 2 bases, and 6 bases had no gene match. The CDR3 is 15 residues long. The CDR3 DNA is TGTGCCAGCAGCTTTTCCCTCGGGAGGGAAGAGACCCAGTACTTC. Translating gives CASSFSLGREETQYF.

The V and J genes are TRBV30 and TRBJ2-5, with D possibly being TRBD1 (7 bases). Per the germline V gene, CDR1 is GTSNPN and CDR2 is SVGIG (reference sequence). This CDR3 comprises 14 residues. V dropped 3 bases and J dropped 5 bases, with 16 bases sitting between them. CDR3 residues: CAWRKQGGRETQYF. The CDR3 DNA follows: TGTGCCTGGAGAAAGCAGGGGGGACGGGAGACCCAGTACTTC.

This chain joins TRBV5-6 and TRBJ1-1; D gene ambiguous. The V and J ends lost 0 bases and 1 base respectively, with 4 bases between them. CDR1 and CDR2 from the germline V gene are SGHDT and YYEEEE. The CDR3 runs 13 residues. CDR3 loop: CASSLVKNTEAFF. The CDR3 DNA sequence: TGTGCCAGCAGCTTGGTGAAGAACACTGAAGCTTTCTTT.

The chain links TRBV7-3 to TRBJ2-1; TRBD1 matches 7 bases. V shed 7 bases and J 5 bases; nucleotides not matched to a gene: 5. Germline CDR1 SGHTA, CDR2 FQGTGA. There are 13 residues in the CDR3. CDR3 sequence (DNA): TGTGCCAGCACCACGGGACAGAACAATGAGCAGTTCTTC. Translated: CASTTGQNNEQFF.